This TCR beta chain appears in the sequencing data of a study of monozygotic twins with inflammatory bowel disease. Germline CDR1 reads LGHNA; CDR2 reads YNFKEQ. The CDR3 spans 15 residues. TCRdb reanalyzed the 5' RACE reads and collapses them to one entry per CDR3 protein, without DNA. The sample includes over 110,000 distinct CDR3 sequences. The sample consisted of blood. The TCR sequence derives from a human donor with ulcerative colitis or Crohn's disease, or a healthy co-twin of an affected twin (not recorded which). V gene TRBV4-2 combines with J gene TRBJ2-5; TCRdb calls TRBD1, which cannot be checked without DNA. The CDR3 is CASSQKGQGRETQYF.